This T cell receptor beta chain appears in the sequencing data of a study of CD8 T cells in Susac syndrome. RNA was extracted with the RNeasy kit, and a quantity of about 0.45 to 1 ug was reverse transcribed using random hexamers. Using its own MiXCR run on the immunoSEQ multiplex PCR reads, TCRdb lists one record per CDR3 protein. This sample has 200,000 to 250,000 distinct CDR3 sequences, with around 93% found just once. Germline V CDR1 and CDR2: SGHTA, FQGNSA. This CDR3 is built from 14 residues. Trimming cost V 0 bases and J 5 bases; bases outside gene matches: 3. The chain has TRBV7-2 and TRBJ1-2; TRBD1 agrees at 7 bases. What was sequenced was CD4+ T cells from PBMCs. The TCR comes from a human donor with Susac syndrome. The CDR3 DNA reads TGTGCCAGCAGCTTAGCTCAGGGGGAGTATGGCTACACCTTC. Translating gives CASSLAQGEYGYTF.